This TCR beta chain was retrieved from a study of memory CD4+ T cells and cytomegalovirus serostatus. Overall study findings and caveats: Each of approximately 61 CMV-associated TCRbeta sequences occurred in one to five individuals.

Data came from immunoSEQ multiplex PCR; TCRdb stores just in-frame clones and leaves some out. The top ten clones hold about 0.5% of a sample with tens of thousands of clones, under 90% of them seen once. As to this clone: The antigen remains undetermined.

The sort gate was single viable CD3+CD4+CD8-CD45RO+ cells for memory CD4+ T cells. CMV serostatus came from serum IgG against pp150, pp28, p38, p52. The CDR3 has 14 amino acids. J was trimmed by 4 bases and V by 4 bases; bases with no gene match: 2. Germline V lookup: CDR1 SEHNR, CDR2 FQNEAQ (reference sequence). The sequence was collected from an adult in good health and CMV-seronegative. Some clones in this sample may be carry-over from other donors' samples. This chain links TRBV7-9 with TRBJ2-1; 9 bases map to TRBD2. The specimen was memory CD4+ T cells from blood. CDR3 sequence reads: CASSSLAGYNEQFF. The CDR3 DNA sequence: TGTGCCAGCAGCTCGCTAGCGGGATACAATGAGCAGTTCTTC.